This T cell receptor beta chain was captured in a study of blood T cell repertoires in COVID-19. Whole-study context: T cells, B-cell-depleted T cells, or PBMCs provided the cDNA or gDNA that served as material.

How the authors handled the data: Estimates of nucleated cell counts were drawn from the amplification of reference gene primers. Profiling relied on immunoSEQ multiplex PCR, and the TCRdb table lists in-frame clones only, not all of them. The V and J calls and the clone size are those of that table, but D and trimming were determined from the DNA. In the table there are 45,000 to 60,000 clones, approximately 89% of which are singletons. There are 13 residues in the CDR3. Trimming left V 1 base short and J 1 base short, with 4 bases between. This TCR came from a man aged 45 to 65 with acute or convalescent COVID-19. Sequenced: peripheral blood. The gene calls are TRBV12-3 or TRBV12-4 and TRBJ1-1; D unresolved. Written as DNA, the CDR3 is TGTGCCAGCAGTTTAGGAGGGAACACTGAAGCTTTCTTT. It codes for CASSLGGNTEAFF.